These 24 T cell receptor beta chains were all obtained from the same sample, sequenced in a study of beta chain features in type 1 diabetes. Every isolated RNA sample was fully reverse transcribed, so sequencing captured expressed TCRB transcripts. Assay: immunoSEQ multiplex PCR; the TCRdb copy retains only in-frame clones and omits some. The table has about 180,000 clones, more than 10% seen once. Sequencing used central memory CD4+ T cells from blood. These TCRs come from a woman between 18 and 29 years old in good health.

The chain has TRBV18 and TRBJ1-5, with D perhaps TRBD1 (6 bases). Germline values: CDR1 KGHSH, CDR2 LQKENI. This CDR3 spans 13 amino acids. The V end lost 4 bases, the J end lost 4 bases, and 8 bases lay between the germline ends. Here the CDR3 DNA reads TGTGCCAGCTCACTACAGGGAAATCAGCCCCAGCATTTT. Translated: CASSLQGNQPQHF.

V gene TRBV7-2 combines with J gene TRBJ1-1; D remains unclear. V was clipped by 2 bases and J by 0 bases, with 4 bases between them. Germline CDR1 SGHTA, CDR2 FQGNSA. This CDR3 comprises 13 residues. The chain's CDR3 is CASSLLMNTEAFF. DNA of the CDR3: TGTGCCAGCAGCTTATTAATGAACACTGAAGCTTTCTTT.

The rearrangement links TRBV4-3 to TRBJ2-7; 8 positions match TRBD2. The trim removed 4 bases at V and 9 bases at J, leaving 2 bases unmatched. The V gene's germline CDR1 is LGHNA and CDR2 YSLEER. The CDR3 length is 11 residues. The CDR3 DNA follows: TGCGCCAGCAGCCTGAGCGGGAGGCAGTACTTC. This codes for CASSLSGRQYF.

The chain links TRBV7-9 to TRBJ2-1; TRBD1 aligns across 10 bases. Germline CDR1 is SEHNR and CDR2 is FQNEAQ (reference sequence). The ends lost 4 bases at V and 4 bases at J; junction bases unmatched: 7. The length of the CDR3 is 16 residues. The CDR3: CASSSSPDRGYNEQFF. CDR3 DNA sequence: TGTGCCAGCAGCTCATCACCGGACAGGGGGTACAATGAGCAGTTCTTC.

This clone has a handful of counts. This sequence joins TRBV6-5 and TRBJ1-2, with 7 positions matching TRBD1. This CDR3 spans 13 amino acids. The trim removed 5 bases at V and 7 bases at J, leaving 7 bases unmatched. The germline V gene encodes CDR1 MNHEY and CDR2 SVGAGI. Written as DNA, the CDR3 is TGTGCCAGCAGTACCGGGACAGTCCTTGGCTACACCTTC. This sequence encodes CASSTGTVLGYTF.

This clone was observed a handful of times. V gene TRBV4-3 combines with J gene TRBJ1-2; D uncertain. The V and J ends lost 0 bases and 8 bases respectively, with 13 bases between them. The germline CDR1 and CDR2 sequences are LGHNA and YSLEER. This CDR3 spans 14 amino acids. The DNA for the CDR3 is TGCGCCAGCAGCCAAGATAACAATCCCAGAGGCTACACCTTC. Amino acids: CASSQDNNPRGYTF.

J is TRBJ2-7 and V is TRBV5-4; 12 bases are a match to TRBD2. V was clipped by 1 base and J by 0 bases; unmatched bases: 2. CDR3 length: 16 residues. Germline CDR1 SGHNT, CDR2 YYREEE (reference sequence). The CDR3 loop reads CASSLRLAGASYEQYF. The CDR3 DNA follows: TGTGCCAGCAGCTTGCGACTAGCGGGAGCCTCCTACGAGCAGTACTTC.

The V call is TRBV14, the J call TRBJ2-7; possible D gene TRBD2, 5 bases. Germline V gene lookup returns CDR1 SGHDN and CDR2 FVKESK. V was clipped by 3 bases and J by 1 base, with 10 bases between them. This CDR3 contains 14 residues. The CDR3 bases are TGTGCCAGCAGCCATGGACTCGGTTCCTACGAGCAGTACTTC. Translated: CASSHGLGSYEQYF. Looking up the rest from reference TRBV14 and TRBJ2-7 gives the full variable domain: EAGVTQFPSHSVIEKGQTVTLRCDPISGHDNLYWYRRVMGKEIKFLLHFVKESKQDESGMPNNRFLAERTGGTYSTLKVQPAELEDSGVYFCASSHGLGSYEQYFGPGTRLTVT.

A few counts support this clone. The chain carries TRBV9 and TRBJ2-2, with D tentatively TRBD1 (6 bases). This CDR3 spans 15 amino acids. Germline loops: CDR1 SGDLS, CDR2 YYNGEE. The V end was cut by 2 bases, the J end by 3 bases, with 11 bases between. The CDR3 region has the DNA TGTGCCAGCAGCGTCGACAGGTGGTACACCGGGGAGCTGTTTTTT. Its translation: CASSVDRWYTGELFF.

The V and J genes are TRBV7-6 and TRBJ2-3; 8 bases line up with TRBD2. V dropped 4 bases and J dropped 3; count of bases not matched to a gene: 12. There are 17 residues in the CDR3. Germline lookup yields CDR1 SGHVS and CDR2 FNYEAQ. DNA for the CDR3: TGTGCCAGCAGCTCCCGGGGGGGGCACCAGGGAACAGATACGCAGTATTTT. Its protein product is CASSSRGGHQGTDTQYF.

The chain joins TRBV14 to TRBJ1-2; 7 bases match TRBD1. The V segment lost 0 bases and the J segment 8 bases; nucleotides outside the gene matches: 6. The CDR3 spans 14 residues. Looked up from germline, CDR1 is SGHDN and CDR2 is FVKESK. CDR3: CASSQEWQGDGYTF. As DNA, the CDR3 is TGTGCCAGCAGCCAAGAATGGCAGGGGGACGGCTACACCTTC.

V usage is TRBV29-1 and J usage is TRBJ2-2; 8 bases fit TRBD1. V shed 7 bases, J shed 1 base, and the junction held 2 bases outside the gene matches. This CDR3 is 13 amino acids long. Looked up from germline, CDR1 is SQVTM and CDR2 is ANQGSEA. CDR3 bases: TGCAGCGGTGGACAGGGGAACACCGGGGAGCTGTTTTTT. It translates to CSGGQGNTGELFF.

This clone was seen more than once but under ten times. This chain links TRBV27 with TRBJ2-3; 8 bases align to TRBD2. Looked up from germline, CDR1 is MNHEY and CDR2 is SMNVEV (reference sequence). After removal of 8 bases from V and 8 bases from J, the junction contained 15 bases not matched to a gene. This CDR3 has 15 residues. CDR3 sequence: CASRGASGPSATQYF. The CDR3, as DNA: TGTGCCAGCCGTGGGGCTAGCGGGCCAAGTGCTACGCAGTATTTT.

This clone showed up just a few times. CDR3 DNA sequence: TGTGCCAGCAGCTTAGCTTTCTTGAAGAGCTCTGGAAACACCATATATTTT. This codes for CASSLAFLKSSGNTIYF. The gene calls are TRBV7-9 and TRBJ1-3; the D is unclear. This CDR3 is 17 amino acids long. Trimming removed 0 bases at V and 0 bases at J, with 12 bases between. Germline loops: CDR1 SEHNR, CDR2 FQNEAQ (reference sequence).

The count of this clone is one. The rearrangement links TRBV9 to TRBJ1-3; the D gene is possibly TRBD1 (6 bases). CDR1 is SGDLS, CDR2 YYNGEE, per germline. The V and J ends lost 0 bases and 0 bases respectively, with 7 bases between them. CDR3 length: 15 amino acids. In DNA, the CDR3 is TGTGCCAGCAGCGTAGACAGGGCCTCTGGAAACACCATATATTTT. Amino acids: CASSVDRASGNTIYF.

This clone was counted a few times. V usage is TRBV7-3 and J usage is TRBJ2-5; the match to TRBD1 covers 8 bases. V lost 4 bases, J lost 5 bases, and 3 bases stayed unmatched. This CDR3 has 13 residues. Germline V lookup: CDR1 SGHTA, CDR2 FQGTGA. The DNA of the CDR3 is TGTGCCAGCAGCTCGACAGGGGTCGAGACCCAGTACTTC. Translated: CASSSTGVETQYF. Looking up the rest from reference TRBV7-3 and TRBJ2-5 gives the full variable domain: GAGVSQTPSNKVTEKGKYVELRCDPISGHTALYWYRQSLGQGPEFLIYFQGTGAADDSGLPNDRFFAVRPEGSVSTLKIQRTERGDSAVYLCASSSTGVETQYFGPGTRLLVL.

This chain uses TRBV5-5 with TRBJ2-7; 8 bases are shared with TRBD2. CDR1 is SGHKS and CDR2 is YYEKEE in the germline V gene (reference sequence). The CDR3 has 15 residues. With 2 bases clipped from V and 5 bases from J, the junction kept 9 bases outside the gene matches. CDR3 nucleotides: TGTGCCAGCAGCTTTTCAAGCGGGAGTGTTGACGAGCAGTACTTC. This sequence encodes CASSFSSGSVDEQYF.

The rearrangement joins TRBV7-8 to TRBJ2-7; 8 nucleotides align to TRBD2. Trimming removed 5 bases from V and 9 bases from J; junction bases left unmatched: 12. The germline V gene encodes CDR1 SGHVS and CDR2 FQNEAQ. The CDR3 contains 14 residues. This CDR3 reads CASSLGTSEFGQYF. The CDR3 DNA reads as TGTGCCAGCAGCCTCGGGACTAGTGAGTTTGGGCAGTACTTC.

This clone has more than one count but fewer than ten. The chain has TRBV6-5 and TRBJ2-7; maybe TRBD1 (6 bases). Deletions cut 6 bases from V and 5 bases from J, with 17 bases between. From germline, CDR1 is MNHEY and CDR2 SVGAGI. This CDR3 has 14 residues. Here the CDR3 reads CASRRPQGSHEQYF. As DNA, the CDR3 is TGTGCCAGCAGGAGACCACAGGGCTCGCACGAGCAGTACTTC.

This chain connects TRBV15 to TRBJ2-2, with D tentatively TRBD1 (5 bases). V dropped 1 base and J dropped 2 bases, with 8 bases sitting between them. Germline V gene sequence: CDR1 LNHNV, CDR2 YYDKDF (reference sequence). The CDR3 is made up of 15 amino acids. In DNA form, the CDR3 reads TGTGCCACCAGCAGAGCAGGGCCCAACACCGGGGAGCTGTTTTTT. Amino acids: CATSRAGPNTGELFF.

The chain has TRBV5-6 and TRBJ1-2; TRBD1 agrees at 7 bases. Trimming cost V 2 bases and J 4 bases; bases outside gene matches: 5. There are 14 residues in the CDR3. The germline V gene encodes CDR1 SGHDT and CDR2 YYEEEE. The CDR3 spells CASSFPGTAYGYTF. Here the CDR3 DNA reads TGTGCCAGCAGCTTCCCCGGGACAGCCTATGGCTACACCTTC.

This chain uses TRBV2 with TRBJ2-7, with 10 bases aligning to TRBD1. The ends lost 3 bases at V and 2 bases at J; junction bases unmatched: 4. This CDR3 has 15 residues. Germline lookup yields CDR1 SNHLY and CDR2 FYNNEI. The CDR3 DNA is TGTGCCAGCAGTGACTGGGGACAGGGGACCTACGAGCAGTACTTC. Encoded protein: CASSDWGQGTYEQYF.

This clone was detected a few times. J is TRBJ2-1 and V is TRBV11-2, with D perhaps TRBD2 (5 bases). V lost 3 bases, J lost 0 bases, and 9 bases lay in between. The CDR3 has 15 residues. Germline CDR1 reads SGHAT; CDR2 reads FQNNGV. Here the CDR3 reads CASSFLRDSYNEQFF. The CDR3 DNA follows: TGTGCCAGCAGCTTCCTCCGGGACTCCTACAATGAGCAGTTCTTC. Drawing the rest from reference TRBV11-2 and TRBJ2-1, the complete variable domain is EAGVAQSPRYKIIEKRQSVAFWCNPISGHATLYWYQQILGQGPKLLIQFQNNGVVDDSQLPKDRFSAERLKGVDSTLKIQPAKLEDSAVYLCASSFLRDSYNEQFFGPGTRLTVL.

Only a few counts were recorded for this clone. The genes are TRBV4-3 and TRBJ2-5; weak D call: TRBD1 (5 bases). The CDR3 runs 14 residues. From germline, CDR1 is LGHNA and CDR2 YSLEER. Trimming shortened V by 0 bases and J by 4 bases, and 9 bases separated the two germline ends. CDR3 DNA sequence: TGCGCCAGCAGCCAAGATTTCGACAGAGAGACCCAGTACTTC. Its protein is CASSQDFDRETQYF.